The clone carrying this TCR beta chain was picked up many times. Its antigen remains unidentified. CDR3 length: 17 amino acids. Per germline, CDR1 SGHVS and CDR2 FQNEAQ. V was trimmed by 3 bases and J by 7 bases, leaving 22 bases between them. This entry is derived from a study of T cell repertoires in cytomegalovirus infection. Study context: Through public TCR beta signatures, both CMV infection and matching HLA type were indicated.

TCRdb reanalysed the reads using MiXCR and keeps one entry per CDR3 protein. This table has about 130,000 distinct CDR3 sequences, roughly 25% appearing once. General observations from the study: The ex vivo response was dominated by HLA-C-restricted CMV-specific TCR beta clonotypes. Cumulative frequency (of public TCR beta family members) identified carriers of CMV plus the relevant HLA.

This sequence joins TRBV7-8 and TRBJ2-1; D is perhaps TRBD2 (6 bases). The source is a human donor in good health (CMV status not recorded). Some clones in this sample may be carry-over from other donors' samples. Sequencing was done on a sample of PBMCs, sequenced either directly or after in vitro stimulation (not recorded which). CDR3 loop: CASSLGTIPTGVNEQFF. CDR3 bases: TGTGCCAGCAGCTTGGGGACCATACCCACGGGAGTTAATGAGCAGTTCTTC.